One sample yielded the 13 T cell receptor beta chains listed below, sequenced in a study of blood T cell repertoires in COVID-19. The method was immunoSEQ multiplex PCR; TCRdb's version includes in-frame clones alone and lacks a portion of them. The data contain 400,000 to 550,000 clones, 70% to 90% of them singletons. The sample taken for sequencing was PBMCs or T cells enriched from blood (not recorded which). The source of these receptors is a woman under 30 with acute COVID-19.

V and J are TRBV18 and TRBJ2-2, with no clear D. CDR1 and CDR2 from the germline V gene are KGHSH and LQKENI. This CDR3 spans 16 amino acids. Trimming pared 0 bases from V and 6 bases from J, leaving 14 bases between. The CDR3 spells CASSPPSSEAAGELFF. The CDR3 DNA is TGTGCCAGCTCACCACCTTCCTCTGAGGCAGCCGGGGAGCTGTTTTTT. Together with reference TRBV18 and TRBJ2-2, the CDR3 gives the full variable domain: NAGVMQNPRHLVRRRGQEARLRCSPMKGHSHVYWYRQLPEEGLKFMVYLQKENIIDESGMPKERFSAEFPKEGPSILRIQQVVRGDSAAYFCASSPPSSEAAGELFFGEGSRLTVL.

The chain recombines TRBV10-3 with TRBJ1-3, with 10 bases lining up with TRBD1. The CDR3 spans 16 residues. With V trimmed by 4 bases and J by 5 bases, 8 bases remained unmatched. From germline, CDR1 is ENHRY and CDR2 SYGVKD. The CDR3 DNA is TGTGCCATCAGTGTAGGGGACAGGGGAAGGAGAAACACCATATATTTT. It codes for CAISVGDRGRRNTIYF.

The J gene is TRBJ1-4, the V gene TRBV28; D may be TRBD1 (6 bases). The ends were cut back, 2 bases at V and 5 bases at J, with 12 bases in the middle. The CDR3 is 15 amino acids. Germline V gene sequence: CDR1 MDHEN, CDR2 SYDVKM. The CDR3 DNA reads TGTGCCAGCAGTTTAGAGGCAGGGGACAATGAAAAACTGTTTTTT. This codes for CASSLEAGDNEKLFF. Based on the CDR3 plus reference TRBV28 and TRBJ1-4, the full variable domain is DVKVTQSSRYLVKRTGEKVFLECVQDMDHENMFWYRQDPGLGLRLIYFSYDVKMKEKGDIPEGYSVSREKKERFSLILESASTNQTSMYLCASSLEAGDNEKLFFGSGTQLSVL.

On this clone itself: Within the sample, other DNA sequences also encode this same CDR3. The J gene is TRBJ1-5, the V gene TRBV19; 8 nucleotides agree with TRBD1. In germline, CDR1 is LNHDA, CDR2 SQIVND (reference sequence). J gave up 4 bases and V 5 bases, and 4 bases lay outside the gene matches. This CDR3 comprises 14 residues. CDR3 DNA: TGTGCCAGTAGTCTCCGGACAGGGAATCAGCCCCAGCATTTT. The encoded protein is CASSLRTGNQPQHF. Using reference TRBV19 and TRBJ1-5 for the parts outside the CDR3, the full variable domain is DGGITQSPKYLFRKEGQNVTLSCEQNLNHDAMYWYRQDPGQGLRLIYYSQIVNDFQKGDIAEGYSVSREKKESFPLTVTSAQKNPTAFYLCASSLRTGNQPQHFGDGTRLSIL.

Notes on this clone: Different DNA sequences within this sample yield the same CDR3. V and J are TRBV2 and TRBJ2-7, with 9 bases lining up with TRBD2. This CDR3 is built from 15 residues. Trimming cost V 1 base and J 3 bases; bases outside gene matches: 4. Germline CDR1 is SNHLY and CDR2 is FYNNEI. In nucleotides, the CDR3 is TGTGCCAGCAGTGAAGAGGGAGCGGGAGGCTACGAGCAGTACTTC. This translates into CASSEEGAGGYEQYF.

CDR3 sequence (DNA): TGTGCCAGTAGTATAGATTTAGGAAGGGGTCCCCAGCCCCAGCATTTT. Translated, it gives CASSIDLGRGPQPQHF. The chain combines TRBV19 with TRBJ1-5; maybe TRBD1 (5 bases). The CDR3 is 16 residues long. Germline V CDR1 and CDR2: LNHDA, SQIVND (reference sequence). Trimming left V 0 bases short and J 7 bases short, with 16 bases between.

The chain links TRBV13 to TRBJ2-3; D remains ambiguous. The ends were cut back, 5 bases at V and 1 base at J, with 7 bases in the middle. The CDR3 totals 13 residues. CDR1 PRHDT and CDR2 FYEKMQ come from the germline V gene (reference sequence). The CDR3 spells CASSLPGTDTQYF. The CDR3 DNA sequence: TGTGCCAGCAGCCTCCCGGGCACAGATACGCAGTATTTT.

DNA of the CDR3: TGTGCCAGCAGTGTCCCGGGACAGGGGGCTACAGATACGCAGTATTTT. This sequence encodes CASSVPGQGATDTQYF. The rearrangement joins TRBV28 to TRBJ2-3, with TRBD1 identical over 12 bases. CDR1 is MDHEN and CDR2 is SYDVKM in the germline V gene. This CDR3 is 16 amino acids long. V lost 5 bases and J lost 3; bases outside the gene matches: 6.

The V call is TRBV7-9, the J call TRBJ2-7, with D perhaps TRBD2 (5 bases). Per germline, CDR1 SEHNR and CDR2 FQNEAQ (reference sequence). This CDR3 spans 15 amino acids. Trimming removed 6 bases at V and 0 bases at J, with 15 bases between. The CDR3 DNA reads TGTGCCAGCAGTAAGCGGACCTCAAGCTCCTACGAGCAGTACTTC. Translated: CASSKRTSSSYEQYF.

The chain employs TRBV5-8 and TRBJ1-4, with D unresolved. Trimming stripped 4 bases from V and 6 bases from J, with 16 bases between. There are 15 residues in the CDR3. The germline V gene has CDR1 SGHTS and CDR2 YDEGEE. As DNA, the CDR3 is TGTGCCAGCAGCCTCAAATCCACCCGGGATGAAAAACTGTTTTTT. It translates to CASSLKSTRDEKLFF.

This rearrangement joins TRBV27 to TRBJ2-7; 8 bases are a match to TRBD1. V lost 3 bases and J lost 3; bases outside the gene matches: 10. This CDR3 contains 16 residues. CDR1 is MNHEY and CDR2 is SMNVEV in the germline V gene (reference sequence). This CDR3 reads CASSFTGQENFYEQYF. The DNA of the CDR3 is TGTGCCAGCAGTTTTACGGGACAGGAGAATTTCTACGAGCAGTACTTC.

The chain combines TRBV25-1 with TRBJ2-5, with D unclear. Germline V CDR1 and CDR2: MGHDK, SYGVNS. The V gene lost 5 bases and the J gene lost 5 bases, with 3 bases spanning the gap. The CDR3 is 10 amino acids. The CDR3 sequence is CASSRETQYF. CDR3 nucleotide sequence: TGTGCCAGCAGTCGGGAGACCCAGTACTTC.

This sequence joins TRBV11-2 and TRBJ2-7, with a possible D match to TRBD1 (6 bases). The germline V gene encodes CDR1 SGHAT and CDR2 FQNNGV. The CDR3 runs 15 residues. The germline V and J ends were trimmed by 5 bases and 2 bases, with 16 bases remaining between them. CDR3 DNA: TGTGCCAGCAGCCACCCCGGGACACCACCCTACGAGCAGTACTTC. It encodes CASSHPGTPPYEQYF.